The T cell receptor beta chain described here comes from a study of vaccination and CD4 T cells after COVID-19 (dated by TCRdb to about 2022). A note on the overall study: Convalescent patients had a positive SARS-CoV-2 result on nasal swab PCR, and of these patients, nine had mild disease and one had severe disease. The convalescent cohort comprised six males and four females, including two Hispanic individuals, seven Caucasians, two Asians and one multiracial person. Participants got two doses of the Pfizer-BioNTech BNT162b2 vaccine (n=8) or two doses of the Moderna mRNA-1273 vaccine (n=2). Post-COVID blood samples were collected from convalescent patients a median of around 100 days after diagnosis, with a range of about 30 to 180 days. Post-vaccine blood samples were taken a median of approximately 76 days after the second vaccine dose, with a range of roughly 13 to 250 days. For stimulating the cultures, overlapping spike peptide pools were used, derived from SARS-CoV-2 as well as from the common cold coronaviruses HCoV-NL63, HCoV-OC43 and HCoV-229E. Control cultures received a CEFX viral epitope pool as the positive control, an HIV-1 Nef peptide pool as the negative control, or no peptide. In approximately ten COVID-19 convalescent patients and a few infection-naive healthy vaccine recipients, the spike-specific CD4+ TCR repertoire before mRNA vaccination was compared with the repertoire after mRNA vaccination.

What the treatment or condition label conveys for this sample: approximately nine-day PBMC culture with coronavirus spike peptide pools or control peptides (ViraFEST assay). The ViraFEST assay, used in the study, expanded antigen-specific T cells with peptide pools and then identified the expanded clonotypes through TCR sequencing. The convalescent patients' positive SARS-CoV-2 PCR tests fell between March and December 2020, which was before the Alpha, Beta and Delta variants emerged in the United States. Roughly 2 million PBMCs per well were cultured in IMDM with 5% human AB serum and 7.5 to 10 IU/ml IL-2, plus 10 ug/ml peptide pools. On days 3 and 7, half of the culture medium was replaced with fresh IL-2-containing medium. After 10 days of culture, CD4+ T cells were isolated by negative selection using the EasySep CD4+ T cell isolation kit. Ficoll-Paque Plus gradient centrifugation was used to isolate PBMCs from whole blood, and the isolated PBMCs were then either used fresh or cryopreserved at -140C. Each culture condition was generally run in triplicate wells.

The library was generated by PCR. TCR sequencing of DNA from cultured CD4+ T cells used the Oncomine TCR Beta short-read assay at the Johns Hopkins FTIC core. Genomic DNA was extracted from the cultured CD4+ T cells with the QIAamp micro DNA kit. Oncomine TCR Beta libraries made from cultured CD4+ T cells were pooled using unique dual indexes and sequenced on an Illumina iSeq 100. For the original study's pipeline: Non-productive sequences were removed, and CDR3s not starting with C, not ending with F or W, or shorter than 7 amino acids were discarded. Antigen-specific clonotypes were identified with the MANAFEST web application by comparing peptide-stimulated wells with reference and other culture wells. An FDR below 0.05, an odds ratio above 5, and a productive frequency above 0.1% in at least two of three replicate wells were required for clones to be considered positive. A clonotype was classed as cross-reactive if the clonotype showed significant expansion both in SARS-CoV-2 spike wells and in at least one common cold coronavirus spike condition. Using R version 3.6.1, CDR3 homology was evaluated through Levenshtein distances (stringdist) along with unrooted phylogenetic trees (ape). In TCRdb, the public reads were trimmed at Q25 with fastp and aligned with MiXCR, with productive beta chains retained. Merged by CDR3 protein, the rows form single entries marked with the most common genes and DNA. The V and J calls were not made by the authors but by TCRdb's processing. Present in this sample are 15,000 to 25,000 distinct CDR3 sequences, less than 55% of which were seen just once. The ten largest clones take up 9% to 9.5% of the sample.

Details on this clonotype: Its antigen has not been determined. Base qualities are not provided; no much larger clone lies one nucleotide away.

Summary of the overall study and its limitations: Only a relatively small number of convalescent patients were included in the study, and early timepoints following natural infection were not analyzed. Nearly all vaccine-specific clones in convalescent patients (304 of 307) were mono-reactive for SARS-CoV-2 spike rather than cross-reactive with common cold coronaviruses. Among the post-vaccine SARS-CoV-2-reactive clones in convalescent patients, a median approximately 86% showed up only after vaccination, which suggests vaccine-specific priming. The median number of SARS-CoV-2-reactive clonotypes rose from around 22 after infection to some 37 after vaccination, but the change was not significant.

V lost 2 bases and J lost 6 bases; the stretch between them is 10 bases long. The CDR3 contains 13 residues, cysteine and phenylalanine counted. Just the 39-base CDR3 DNA is kept, in frame starting at base 1. This sequence uses TRBV12-3 or TRBV12-4 and TRBJ1-1; too little of a D gene remains to name it. This clonotype was sampled from a human donor who had recovered from COVID-19. The sequencing input was CD4+ T cells from blood, cultured in vitro. The DNA sequence reads TGTGCCAGCAGTTTACAGGCCTCGGCTGAAGCTTTCTTT. Its translation is CASSLQASAEAFF.